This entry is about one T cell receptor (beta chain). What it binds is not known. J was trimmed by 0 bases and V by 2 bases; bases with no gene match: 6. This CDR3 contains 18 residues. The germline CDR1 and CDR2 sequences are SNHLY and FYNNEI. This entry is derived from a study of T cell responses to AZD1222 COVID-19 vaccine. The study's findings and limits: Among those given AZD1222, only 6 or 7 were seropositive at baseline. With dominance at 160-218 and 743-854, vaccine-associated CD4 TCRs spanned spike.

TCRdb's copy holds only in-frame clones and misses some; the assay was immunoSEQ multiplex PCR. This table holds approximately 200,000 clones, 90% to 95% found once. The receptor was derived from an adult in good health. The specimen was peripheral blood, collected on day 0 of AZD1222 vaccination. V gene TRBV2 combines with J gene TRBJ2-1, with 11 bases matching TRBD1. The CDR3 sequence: CASSERTGGYSSYNEQFF. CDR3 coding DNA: TGTGCCAGCAGTGAAAGGACAGGGGGCTACAGCTCCTACAATGAGCAGTTCTTC.